Below are 11 T cell receptor beta chains sequenced from a single sample in a study of cytomegalovirus exposure and HLA in healthy donors. The assay was immunoSEQ multiplex PCR, and TCRdb's table has in-frame clones only and misses some. Here the sample spans some 160,000 clones, roughly nine tenths being singletons. The sequencing sample was made of PBMCs. The receptors were sampled from a young man in good health and CMV-seronegative.

CDR3 nucleotide sequence: TGTGCCAGCAGCTTCTCTTCTTACTACGAGCAGTACTTC. Its translation: CASSFSSYYEQYF. This rearrangement joins TRBV7-9 to TRBJ2-7; D gene ambiguous. CDR1 and CDR2 (germline): SEHNR, FQNEAQ (reference sequence). The length of the CDR3 is 13 residues. With 3 bases removed from V and 3 bases from J, the gap between germline ends came to 9 bases.

The gene calls are TRBV6-5 and TRBJ2-3, with TRBD2 identical over 14 bases. CDR1 and CDR2 from the germline V gene are MNHEY and SVGAGI. Trimming took 8 bases from V and 6 from J; bases not matched to a gene: 7. The CDR3 spans 15 residues. The CDR3 sequence is CASRGLAGGSDTQYF. Here the CDR3 DNA reads TGTGCCAGCCGCGGACTAGCGGGGGGTTCCGATACGCAGTATTTT.

The V and J genes are TRBV27 and TRBJ2-7, with D uncertain. The CDR3 length is 13 residues. V was shortened by 6 bases and J by 7 bases, with 16 bases between the two germline ends. The germline V gene has CDR1 MNHEY and CDR2 SMNVEV (reference sequence). This CDR3 is CASSLDFFREQYF. DNA of the CDR3: TGTGCCAGCAGCCTAGACTTCTTCCGGGAGCAGTACTTC.

This chain links TRBV5-1 with TRBJ2-7; possible D gene TRBD2, 6 bases. Germline V gene lookup returns CDR1 SGHRS and CDR2 YFSETQ. Trimming removed 3 bases from V and 3 bases from J, with 25 bases in between. The CDR3 spans 18 residues. This CDR3 reads CASSSWSPRVEGGYEQYV. In DNA form, the CDR3 reads TGCGCCAGCAGCTCCTGGTCCCCCAGGGTAGAGGGAGGCTACGAGCAGTACGTC.

This clone came up once. This chain links TRBV11-2 with TRBJ1-1; possible D gene TRBD1, 6 bases. The CDR3 consists of 12 residues. The ends were cut back, 6 bases at V and 4 bases at J, with 9 bases in the middle. The germline V gene has CDR1 SGHAT and CDR2 FQNNGV. CDR3 sequence (DNA): TGTGCCAGCAGTGCCAGGGGCACTGAAGCTTTCTTT. The encoded protein is CASSARGTEAFF.

The chain has TRBV29-1 and TRBJ2-3; 7 bases map to TRBD1. Germline CDR1 is SQVTM and CDR2 is ANQGSEA. V was pared by 0 bases and J by 4 bases, with 16 bases of the junction left unmatched. This CDR3 spans 18 amino acids. The DNA for the CDR3 is TGCAGCGTTGAAGATCCTAGACAGGGTCATTTAAGGTCAGATACGCAGTATTTT. Translating gives CSVEDPRQGHLRSDTQYF.

This chain links TRBV6-4 with TRBJ2-2, with 11 bases identical to TRBD2. Trimming cost V 3 bases and J 7 bases; bases outside gene matches: 7. The germline V gene has CDR1 MRHNA and CDR2 SNTAGT. The CDR3 runs 16 residues. The CDR3 DNA is TGTGCCAGCAGTGAACTAGCGGGGGAGTCCGGCGGGGAGCTGTTTTTT. It specifies CASSELAGESGGELFF.

The rearrangement links TRBV2 to TRBJ2-7; TRBD1 is a possible D gene (5 bases). The CDR3 contains 13 residues. From germline, CDR1 is SNHLY and CDR2 FYNNEI. Deletions cut 4 bases from V and 2 bases from J, with 9 bases between. DNA for the CDR3: TGTGCCAGCAGTGGACAGCGTGCCTACGAGCAGTACTTC. Protein product: CASSGQRAYEQYF. Filled out from reference TRBV2 and TRBJ2-7, the complete variable domain reads EPEVTQTPSHQVTQMGQEVILRCVPISNHLYFYWYRQILGQKVEFLVSFYNNEISEKSEIFDDQFSVERPDGSNFTLKIRSTKLEDSAMYFCASSGQRAYEQYFGPGTRLTVT.

This chain connects TRBV29-1 to TRBJ2-1, with 10 bases aligning to TRBD2. CDR1 is SQVTM and CDR2 is ANQGSEA in the germline V gene. This CDR3 comprises 13 residues. Here the CDR3 reads CSVSGGRYNEQFF. DNA of the CDR3: TGCAGTGTTAGCGGGGGGAGGTACAATGAGCAGTTCTTC.

This rearrangement joins TRBV4-1 to TRBJ1-1, with 9 bases matching TRBD1. Trimming removed 5 bases from V and 4 bases from J; junction bases left unmatched: 5. The CDR3 covers 14 residues. Germline assignment: CDR1 MGHRA and CDR2 YSYEKL. In DNA form, the CDR3 reads TGCGCCAGCAGCATCCGGGACAGGGCCACTGAAGCTTTCTTT. Its translation: CASSIRDRATEAFF.

The chain links TRBV5-4 to TRBJ1-1; a possible D gene is TRBD1 (6 bases). This CDR3 region has 13 residues. Germline loops: CDR1 SGHNT, CDR2 YYREEE (reference sequence). V was cut by 1 base and J by 4 bases, with 8 bases left in between. The DNA for the CDR3 is TGTGCCAGCAGCTTGAGAGGGGGCACTGAAGCTTTCTTT. As protein: CASSLRGGTEAFF.